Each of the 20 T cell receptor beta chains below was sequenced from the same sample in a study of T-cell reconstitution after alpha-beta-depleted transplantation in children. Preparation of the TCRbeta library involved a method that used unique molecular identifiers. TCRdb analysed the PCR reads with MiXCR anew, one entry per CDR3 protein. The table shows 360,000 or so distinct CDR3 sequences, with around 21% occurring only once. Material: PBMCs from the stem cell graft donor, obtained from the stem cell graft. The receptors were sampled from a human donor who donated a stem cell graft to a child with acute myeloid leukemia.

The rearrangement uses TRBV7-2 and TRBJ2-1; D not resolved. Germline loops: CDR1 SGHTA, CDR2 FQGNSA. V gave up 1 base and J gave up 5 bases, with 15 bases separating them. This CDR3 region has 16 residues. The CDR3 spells CASSLVPVSRNNEQFF. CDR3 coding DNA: TGTGCCAGCAGCTTAGTGCCAGTCTCACGCAACAATGAGCAGTTCTTC. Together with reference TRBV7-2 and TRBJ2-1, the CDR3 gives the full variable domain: GAGVSQSPSNKVTEKGKDVELRCDPISGHTALYWYRQSLGQGLEFLIYFQGNSAPDKSGLPSDRFSAERTGGSVSTLTIQRTQQEDSAVYLCASSLVPVSRNNEQFFGPGTRLTVL.

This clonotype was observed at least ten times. CDR3: CASSLAGGKETQYF. The CDR3 DNA reads TGCGCCAGCAGCTTGGCCGGGGGTAAAGAGACCCAGTACTTC. V and J are TRBV5-1 and TRBJ2-5; possibly TRBD2 for D (6 bases). This CDR3 spans 14 amino acids. V lost 0 bases and J lost 3, with 9 bases in between. Germline CDR1 SGHRS, CDR2 YFSETQ.

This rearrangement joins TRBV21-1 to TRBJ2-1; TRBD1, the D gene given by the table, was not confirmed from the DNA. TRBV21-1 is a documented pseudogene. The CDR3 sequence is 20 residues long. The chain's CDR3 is CASSNLGRIAVWNPYNEQFF. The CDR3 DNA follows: TGTGCCAGCAGCAATTTGGGGCGGATCGCAGTCTGGAACCCCTACAATGAGCAGTTCTTC.

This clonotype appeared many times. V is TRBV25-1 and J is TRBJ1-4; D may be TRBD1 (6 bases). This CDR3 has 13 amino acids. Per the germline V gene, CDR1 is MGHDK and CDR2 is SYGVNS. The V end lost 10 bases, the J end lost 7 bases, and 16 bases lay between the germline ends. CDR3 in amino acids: CATADRDGEKLFF. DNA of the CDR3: TGTGCCACCGCGGACAGAGATGGTGAAAAACTGTTTTTT.

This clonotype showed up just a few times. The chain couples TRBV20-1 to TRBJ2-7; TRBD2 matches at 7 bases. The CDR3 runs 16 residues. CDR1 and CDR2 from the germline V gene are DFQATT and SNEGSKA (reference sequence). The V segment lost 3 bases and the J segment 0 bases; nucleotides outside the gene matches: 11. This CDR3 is CSASGGSSGTSYEQYF. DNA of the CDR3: TGCAGTGCTAGTGGCGGCTCTAGCGGTACCTCCTACGAGCAGTACTTC.

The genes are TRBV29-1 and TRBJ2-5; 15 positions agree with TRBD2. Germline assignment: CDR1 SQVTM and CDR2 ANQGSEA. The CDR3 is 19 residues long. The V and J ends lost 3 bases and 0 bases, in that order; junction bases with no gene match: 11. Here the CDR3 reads CSVETGLAGGPSYQETQYF. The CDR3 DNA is TGCAGCGTTGAGACCGGACTAGCGGGAGGGCCGTCGTACCAAGAGACCCAGTACTTC.

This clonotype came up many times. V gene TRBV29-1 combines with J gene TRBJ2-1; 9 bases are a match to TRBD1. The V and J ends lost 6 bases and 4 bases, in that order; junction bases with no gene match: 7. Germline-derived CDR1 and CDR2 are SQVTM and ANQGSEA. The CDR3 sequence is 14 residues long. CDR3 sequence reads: CSVRTGVRYNEQFF. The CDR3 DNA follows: TGCAGCGTCCGGACAGGGGTCCGTTACAATGAGCAGTTCTTC.

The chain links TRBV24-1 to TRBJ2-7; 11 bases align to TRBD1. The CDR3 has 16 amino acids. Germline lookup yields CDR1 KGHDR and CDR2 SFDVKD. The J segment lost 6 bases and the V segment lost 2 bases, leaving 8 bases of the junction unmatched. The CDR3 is CATSDYRTGGHPEQYF. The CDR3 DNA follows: TGTGCCACCAGTGATTATAGGACAGGGGGCCATCCCGAGCAGTACTTC.

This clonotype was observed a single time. CDR3 DNA: TGTGCCACCAGCCCTCGGGAGAGGATACAGGGGGCGGGCTACACCTTC. Its translation: CATSPRERIQGAGYTF. The rearrangement joins TRBV15 to TRBJ1-2, with 9 bases aligning to TRBD1. The CDR3 has 16 residues. V shed 5 bases, J shed 8 bases, and the junction held 15 bases outside the gene matches. Germline V gene data show CDR1 as LNHNV and CDR2 as YYDKDF (reference sequence). Supplemented by reference TRBV15 and TRBJ1-2, the full variable domain reads DAMVIQNPRYQVTQFGKPVTLSCSQTLNHNVMYWYQQKSSQAPKLLFHYYDKDFNNEADTPDNFQSRRPNTSFCFLDIRSPGLGDTAMYLCATSPRERIQGAGYTFGSGTRLTVV.

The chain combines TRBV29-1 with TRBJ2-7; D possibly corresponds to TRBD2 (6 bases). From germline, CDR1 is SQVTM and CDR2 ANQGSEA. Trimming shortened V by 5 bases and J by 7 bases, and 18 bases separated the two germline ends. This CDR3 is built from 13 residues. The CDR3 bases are TGCAGCGTTAGGCGTGGTTTGGAGGGGGAGCAGTACTTC. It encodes CSVRRGLEGEQYF.

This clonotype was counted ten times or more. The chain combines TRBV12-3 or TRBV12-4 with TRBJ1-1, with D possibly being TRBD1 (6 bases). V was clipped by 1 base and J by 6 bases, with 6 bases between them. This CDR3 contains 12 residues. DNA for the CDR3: TGTGCCAGCAGTTTAGGGACAGCTGAAGCTTTCTTT. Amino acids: CASSLGTAEAFF.

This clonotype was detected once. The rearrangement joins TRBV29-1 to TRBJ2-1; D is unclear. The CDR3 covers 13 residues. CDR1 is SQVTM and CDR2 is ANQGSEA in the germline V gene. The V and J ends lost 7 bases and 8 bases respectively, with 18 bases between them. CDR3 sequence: CSGHFYFGDEQFF. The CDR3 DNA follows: TGCAGCGGTCACTTCTACTTTGGGGATGAGCAGTTCTTC.

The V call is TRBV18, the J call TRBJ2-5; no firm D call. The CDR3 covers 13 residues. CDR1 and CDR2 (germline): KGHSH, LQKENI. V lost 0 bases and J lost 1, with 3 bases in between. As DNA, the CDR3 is TGTGCCAGCTCACCACCGATCCAAGAGACCCAGTACTTC. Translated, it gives CASSPPIQETQYF.

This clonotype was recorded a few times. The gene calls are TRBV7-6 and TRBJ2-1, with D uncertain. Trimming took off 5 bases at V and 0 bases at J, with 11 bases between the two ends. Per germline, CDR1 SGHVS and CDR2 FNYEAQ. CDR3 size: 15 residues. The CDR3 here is CASSVDRSSYNEQFF. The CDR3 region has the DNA TGTGCCAGCAGCGTAGACCGCAGCTCCTACAATGAGCAGTTCTTC.

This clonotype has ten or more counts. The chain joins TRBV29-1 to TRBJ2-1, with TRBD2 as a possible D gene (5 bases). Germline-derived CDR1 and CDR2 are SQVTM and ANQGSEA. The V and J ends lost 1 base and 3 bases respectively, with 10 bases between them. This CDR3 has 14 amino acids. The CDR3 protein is CSVEVRGYYNEQFF. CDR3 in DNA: TGCAGCGTTGAAGTTCGGGGTTACTACAATGAGCAGTTCTTC.

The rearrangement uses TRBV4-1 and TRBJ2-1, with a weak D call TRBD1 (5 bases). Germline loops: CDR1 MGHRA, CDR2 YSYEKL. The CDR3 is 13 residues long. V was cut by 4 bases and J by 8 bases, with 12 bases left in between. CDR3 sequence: CASSPPGQDEQFF. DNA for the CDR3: TGCGCCAGCAGCCCCCCAGGGCAGGATGAGCAGTTCTTC.

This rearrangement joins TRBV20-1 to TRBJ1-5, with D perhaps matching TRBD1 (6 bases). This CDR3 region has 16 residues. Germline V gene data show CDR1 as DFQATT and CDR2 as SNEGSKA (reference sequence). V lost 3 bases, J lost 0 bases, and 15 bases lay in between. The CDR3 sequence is CSARAPRQDSNQPQHF. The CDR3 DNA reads TGCAGTGCTAGGGCCCCCCGACAGGATAGCAATCAGCCCCAGCATTTT.

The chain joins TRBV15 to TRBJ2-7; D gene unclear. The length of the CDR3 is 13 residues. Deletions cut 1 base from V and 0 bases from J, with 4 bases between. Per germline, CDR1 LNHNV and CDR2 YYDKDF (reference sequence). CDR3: CATSRGPSYEQYF. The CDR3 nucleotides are TGTGCCACCAGCAGAGGCCCCTCCTACGAGCAGTACTTC.

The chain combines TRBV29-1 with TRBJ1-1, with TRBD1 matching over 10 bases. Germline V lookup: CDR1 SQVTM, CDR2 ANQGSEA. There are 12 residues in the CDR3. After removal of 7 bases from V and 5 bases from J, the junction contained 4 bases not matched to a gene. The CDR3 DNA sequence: TGCAGCGCAGACAGGGGGCCAACTGAAGCTTTCTTT. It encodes CSADRGPTEAFF.

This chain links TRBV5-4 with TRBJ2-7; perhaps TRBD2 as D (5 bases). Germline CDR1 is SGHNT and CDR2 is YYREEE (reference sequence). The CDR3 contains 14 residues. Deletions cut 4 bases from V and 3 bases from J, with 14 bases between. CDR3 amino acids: CASSPTDGGYEQYF. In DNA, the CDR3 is TGTGCCAGCAGCCCTACGGACGGAGGCTACGAGCAGTACTTC.